The text below deals with one TCR beta chain. Its antigen is undetermined. The sample comes from a study of cytomegalovirus exposure and HLA in healthy donors. Study-wide results and caveats: Rates of TCR association differed by HLA locus in a later analysis, with DRB1 highest and HLA-C lowest. By a later analysis, the bulk of CMV-associated TCR beta chains appeared HLA-restricted. Prediction of most subjects' HLA-A and HLA-B alleles by TCR beta sequences was reportedly accurate.

The primer mix had 60 Vbeta and 13 Jbeta primers. Original data processing: Later analysis identified 80 million to 90 million unique TCR beta chains, approximately 11 million shared. Sequenced by immunoSEQ multiplex PCR; TCRdb stores in-frame clones only, minus some. From that table come the V and J calls and clone size; the DNA was used to work out D and trimming. The sample carries roughly 120,000 clones, less than 20% recorded once. Sequencing used PBMCs. The clonotype comes from a woman aged 18-29 years in good health and CMV-seronegative.

CDR3 bases: TGTGCCAGCCAACCGGGGGGGGGAGTCCTCCGTCGCCTGACTTTC. It specifies CASQPGGGVLRRLTF. V usage is TRBV19 and J usage is TRBJ2-6; 8 bases map to TRBD2. V shed 9 bases and J 15 bases; nucleotides not matched to a gene: 19. This CDR3 spans 15 amino acids. Germline CDR1 and CDR2: LNHDA and SQIVND (reference sequence).